This T cell receptor beta chain was identified during a study of cytomegalovirus exposure and HLA in healthy donors. Overall study results and limits: More clonal expansion characterized HLA-associated TCR beta chains than equally common others in a later analysis.

Both 60 Vbeta primers and 13 Jbeta primers went into the PCR. TCRdb's table, derived via immunoSEQ multiplex PCR, lists solely in-frame clones and lacks some. The data hold 120,000 or so clones, with more than 65% observed a single time. This CDR3 contains 14 residues. Germline CDR1 is GTSNPN and CDR2 is SVGIG (reference sequence). With V trimmed by 3 bases and J by 8 bases, 8 bases remained unmatched. As regards this clone: Its antigen is unknown.

The chain recombines TRBV30 with TRBJ1-4, with 8 bases matching TRBD1. Sequenced input: PBMCs. This clonotype was obtained from a man aged 18 to 30 in good health and CMV-seropositive. CDR3 coding DNA: TGTGCCTGGAGCGGACCCGGGACAGGAGAAAAACTGTTTTTT. Translated: CAWSGPGTGEKLFF.